This is a list of T cell receptor beta chains from one sample in a study of T cell repertoires in cytomegalovirus infection. One entry per CDR3 protein, called by TCRdb with MiXCR from the reads. Among hundreds of thousands of distinct CDR3 sequences listed, just under 30% were seen once. These receptors' antigens are unknown. Sequencing used cultured PBMCs, obtained from culture after CMV antigen stimulation. The receptors here all came from a human donor in good health (CMV status not recorded). Some clones in this sample may be carry-over from other donors' samples. Each CDR3 is given with its conserved first and last residue. D genes are given only for firm matches. Clone sizes are given selectively: once, few, many, or a class where the clone is expanded.

j_call clone_size v_call d_call cdr3_nt cdr3_aa
TRBJ2-5 NA TRBV5-1 TRBD2 TGCGCCAGCAGCTTGGGATTTGTGCTAGCGGGAGGGCCAGAGACCCAGTACTTC CASSLGFVLAGGPETQYF
TRBJ2-7 NA TRBV19 NA TGTGCCAGTACCTCGTCTAGAACAGGGCTAGCCTACGAGCAGTACTTC CASTSSRTGLAYEQYF
TRBJ2-5 NA TRBV6-6 TRBD1 TGTGCCAGCAGTTACCCCGGGACAGGGAAAATCCAAGAGACCCAGTACTTC CASSYPGTGKIQETQYF
TRBJ2-1 many TRBV7-8 NA TGTGCCAGCAGCCCTCGGGACTTATCTTTGTCGTTCTTC CASSPRDLSLSFF
TRBJ1-5 NA TRBV7-9 TRBD1 TGTGCCAGCAGCTCAACAGGGGGGACTCAGCCCCAGCATTTT CASSSTGGTQPQHF
TRBJ2-1 few TRBV28 NA TGTGCCAGCAGCCCTTGGATCTCAGACAGAAGGAATGAGCAGTTCTTC CASSPWISDRRNEQFF
TRBJ2-1 few TRBV2 TRBD2 TGTGCCAGCAGCCCGGGCGGCGGGGGGGCGTATGAGCAGTTCTTC CASSPGGGGAYEQFF
TRBJ1-5 NA TRBV7-6 NA TGTGCCAGCAGCTTAGAGTTAGGCGGCGATCAGCCCCAGCATTTT CASSLELGGDQPQHF
TRBJ2-3 NA TRBV27 TRBD2 TGTGCCAGCAGACCGCTTAGCGGGAGCGATTACACAGATACGCAGTATTTT CASRPLSGSDYTDTQYF
TRBJ2-3 many TRBV7-3 NA TGTGCCAGCAGCTTGTCAGGGTGGAGGGATACGCAGTATTTT CASSLSGWRDTQYF
TRBJ2-2 NA TRBV7-3 NA TGTGCCAGCAGCTTAAGGGGGGAGCCGAACACCGGGGAGCTGTTTTTT CASSLRGEPNTGELFF
TRBJ2-3 NA TRBV6-5 NA TGTGCCAGCAGTATCAACAGGGACACAGATACGCAGTATTTT CASSINRDTDTQYF
TRBJ2-1 few TRBV6-6 NA TGTGCCAGCAGTTACTCGAACCTAGCAGACAATGAGCAGTTCTTC CASSYSNLADNEQFF
TRBJ2-3 NA TRBV7-6 TRBD1 TGTGCCAGCAGCTTTAGGGGGCTCGGCACAGATACGCAGTATTTT CASSFRGLGTDTQYF
TRBJ1-1 few TRBV14 TRBD1 TGTGCCAGCAGCCGGGACAGAAACATGAACACTGAAGCTTTCTTT CASSRDRNMNTEAFF
TRBJ2-6 few TRBV10-3 NA TGTGCCATCAGTGAGTCGATGGGAGGGGCCAACGTCCTGACTTTC CAISESMGGANVLTF
TRBJ1-1 NA TRBV10-2 NA TGCGCCAGCAGTGAGGGCCCGGGGATGAACACTGAAGCTTTCTTT CASSEGPGMNTEAFF
TRBJ1-5 many TRBV7-2 TRBD1 TGTGCCAGCAGCCTTGGGACAGGGAATACAAATCAGCCCCAGCATTTT CASSLGTGNTNQPQHF
TRBJ2-3 NA TRBV11-3 NA TGTGCCAGCAGCTTAGGCAGGAGCCATAGCACAGATACGCAGTATTTT CASSLGRSHSTDTQYF
TRBJ1-1 few TRBV7-6 NA TGTGCCAGCAGCGTATCAGGGAACACTGAAGCTTTCTTT CASSVSGNTEAFF
TRBJ1-5 NA TRBV7-9 TRBD1 TGTGCCAGCAGCTTAGAGGACAGGGGCCAGCCCCAGCATTTT CASSLEDRGQPQHF
TRBJ2-7 NA TRBV27 NA TGTGCCAGCAGCCCTGCTGGGCTCTACGAGCAGTACTTC CASSPAGLYEQYF
TRBJ2-6 few TRBV10-3 NA TGTGCCATCAGTGATATACTCTCTGGGGCCAACGTCCTGACTTTC CAISDILSGANVLTF
TRBJ2-1 few TRBV6-5 TRBD1 TGTGCCAGCAGGCCTACAGGGGGTCGAAATGAGCAGTTCTTC CASRPTGGRNEQFF
TRBJ2-3 few TRBV6-5 NA TGTGCCAGCAGCAGGGGAGATACGCAGTATTTT CASSRGDTQYF
TRBJ1-3 NA TRBV19 NA TGTGCCAGTAGTGAGGCGGGACGGATCTTTGGAAACACCATATATTTT CASSEAGRIFGNTIYF
TRBJ2-4 few TRBV28 TRBD2 TGTGCCAGCAGTCCGACGGGGGGGTATGCCAAAAACATTCAGTACTTC CASSPTGGYAKNIQYF
TRBJ1-5 few TRBV7-2 NA TGTGCCAGCAGCTTAGGAGTGGAAGCGGGGGATCAGCCCCAGCATTTT CASSLGVEAGDQPQHF
TRBJ2-1 few TRBV12-3/TRBV12-4 TRBD2 TGTGCCAGCAGTTTAGTTGGCGGGGGGGCCCTTGAGCAGTTCTTC CASSLVGGGALEQFF
TRBJ2-1 few TRBV7-9 NA TGTGCCAGCAGCTTTCGTCAGGAGCAGTTCTTC CASSFRQEQFF
TRBJ2-1 NA TRBV6-2/TRBV6-3 TRBD2 TGTGCCAGCAGAGGTCGACTAGCGGGGGGCTTAGTGTACAATGAGCAGTTCTTC CASRGRLAGGLVYNEQFF
TRBJ2-7 few TRBV28 TRBD2 TGTGCCAGCAGTTGGGTAGCGGGAGGTCGATCCGAGCAGTACTTC CASSWVAGGRSEQYF
TRBJ2-5 NA TRBV27 NA TGTGCCAGCAGTCGCCCCCAAGAGACCCAGTACTTC CASSRPQETQYF
TRBJ2-5 NA TRBV6-5 NA TGTGCCAGCAAAGGGGGGACAGTTGGGACCCAGTACTTC CASKGGTVGTQYF
TRBJ2-1 NA TRBV7-3 TRBD1 TGTGCCAGCAGCTTATATTGGACAGGGATGATAGTTGAGCAGTTCTTC CASSLYWTGMIVEQFF
TRBJ1-2 few TRBV12-3/TRBV12-4 NA TGTGCCAGCATCCCCGAGATGGGCTATGGCTACACCTTC CASIPEMGYGYTF
TRBJ1-2 few TRBV6-1 NA TGTGCCAGCAGTGAAGGGCGGGGCCCCTATAAGGGCTACACCTTC CASSEGRGPYKGYTF
TRBJ1-3 NA TRBV7-9 NA TGTGCCAGCAGCGAGGGACTCCGAAACACCATATATTTT CASSEGLRNTIYF
TRBJ2-7 NA TRBV24-1 NA TGTGCCACCAGTGACCGGGACTCAAAGAGTACCGAGCAGTACTTC CATSDRDSKSTEQYF
TRBJ2-7 few TRBV5-1 NA TGCGCCAGCAGCTTTTCCCGGGGCAGGGGTTCCTACGAGCAGTACTTC CASSFSRGRGSYEQYF
TRBJ1-5 NA TRBV7-2 TRBD1 TGTGCCAGCAGCTTAATGCAGGGGGCCGGCAATCAGCCCCAGCATTTT CASSLMQGAGNQPQHF
TRBJ1-5 many TRBV7-9 TRBD1 TGTGCCAGCAGCCAGTCCGGGACAGGGGTTCAGCCCCAGCATTTT CASSQSGTGVQPQHF
TRBJ1-1 few TRBV12-3/TRBV12-4 TRBD1 TGTGCCAGCAGTTTTGACAGGGGGCAAACTGAAGCTTTCTTT CASSFDRGQTEAFF
TRBJ1-1 NA TRBV20-1 NA TGCAGTGCTAGAGGGATGAACACTGAAGCTTTCTTT CSARGMNTEAFF
TRBJ2-1 few TRBV7-8 TRBD2 TGTGCCAGCATCGGGACTACCGACAATGAGCAGTTCTTC CASIGTTDNEQFF
TRBJ2-5 NA TRBV27 TRBD1 TGTGCCAGCAGTTTATCAAGGGCGGGACAGGGAGGGGGAGAGACCCAGTACTTC CASSLSRAGQGGGETQYF
TRBJ1-1 NA TRBV28 TRBD1 TGTGCCAGCAGCACCGGGACAGGGATAACTGAAGCTTTCTTT CASSTGTGITEAFF
TRBJ2-2 NA TRBV27 NA TGTGCCAGCAGTAGAAGGGCCGGGGAGCTGTTTTTT CASSRRAGELFF
TRBJ2-1 few TRBV7-4 NA TGTGCCAGCAGCCCCAGGACAGTCAATGAGCAGTTCTTC CASSPRTVNEQFF
TRBJ1-1 NA TRBV6-1 NA TGTGCCAGCAGTAAAGGGGGGACTCAAGCTTTCTTT CASSKGGTQAFF